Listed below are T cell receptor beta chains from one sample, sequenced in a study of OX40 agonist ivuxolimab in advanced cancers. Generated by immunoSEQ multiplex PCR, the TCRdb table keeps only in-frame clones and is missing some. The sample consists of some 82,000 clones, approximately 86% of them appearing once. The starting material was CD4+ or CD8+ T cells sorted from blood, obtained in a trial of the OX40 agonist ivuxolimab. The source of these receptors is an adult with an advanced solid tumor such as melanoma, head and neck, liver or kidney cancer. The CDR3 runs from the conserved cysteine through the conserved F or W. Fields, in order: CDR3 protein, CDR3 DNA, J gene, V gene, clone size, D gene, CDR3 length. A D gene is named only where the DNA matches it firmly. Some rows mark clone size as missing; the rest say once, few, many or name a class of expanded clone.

CASSSGVGLAAYEQYF TGTGCCAGCAGCTCGGGGGTCGGACTAGCAGCCTACGAGCAGTACTTC TRBJ2-7 TRBV5-4 . TRBD2 16
CASSRGLDSYEQYF TGTGCCAGCAGTCGTGGACTAGATAGCTACGAGCAGTACTTC TRBJ2-7 TRBV2 . TRBD2 14
CASGIPGLAGETQYF TGTGCCAGCGGAATTCCGGGACTAGCAGGAGAGACCCAGTACTTC TRBJ2-5 TRBV5-4 . TRBD2 15
CASSQWGSTGNTIYF TGTGCCAGCAGCCAATGGGGAAGCACTGGAAACACCATATATTTT TRBJ1-3 TRBV16 . . 15
CASRRPGGFSNQPQHF TGTGCCAGCAGACGCCCCGGGGGATTTAGCAATCAGCCCCAGCATTTT TRBJ1-5 TRBV28 few . 16
CASSKGTAASGNTIYF TGTGCCAGCAGCAAAGGGACGGCTGCCTCTGGAAACACCATATATTTT TRBJ1-3 TRBV25-1 . . 16
CASSNGLANTGELFF TGTGCCAGCAGTAACGGACTGGCGAACACCGGGGAGCTGTTTTTT TRBJ2-2 TRBV6-6 . . 15
CAIEAGRGGQYF TGTGCCATCGAGGCAGGACGAGGTGGGCAGTACTTC TRBJ2-7 TRBV6-1 . . 12
CASSLVSTNTGELFF TGCGCCAGCAGCTTGGTTAGCACCAACACCGGGGAGCTGTTTTTT TRBJ2-2 TRBV5-1 . . 15
CASSLASLAGGHEQYF TGTGCCAGCAGCTTAGCCTCACTAGCGGGAGGCCACGAGCAGTACTTC TRBJ2-7 TRBV7-2 . TRBD2 16
CASSLWASGSRVNEQFF TGTGCCAGCAGTTTATGGGCTAGCGGGAGCAGGGTCAATGAGCAGTTCTTC TRBJ2-1 TRBV27 . TRBD2 17
CASTGTGLWTQYF TGCGCCAGCACCGGGACAGGGTTGTGGACGCAGTATTTT TRBJ2-3 TRBV5-1 once TRBD1 13
CASSSPGTSNTGELFF TGTGCCAGTAGTTCGCCCGGGACTTCGAACACCGGGGAGCTGTTTTTT TRBJ2-2 TRBV19 . . 16
CASSPLLGDLGPTDTQYF TGTGCCAGCAGCCCCCTTTTGGGAGATCTAGGGCCCACAGATACGCAGTATTTT TRBJ2-3 TRBV4-2 . . 18
CSVSAGTSGAYEQYF TGCAGCGTTTCCGCTGGGACTAGCGGGGCCTACGAGCAGTACTTC TRBJ2-7 TRBV29-1 . TRBD2 15
CASSNPRGRGRDTQYF TGTGCCAGCTCAAACCCCCGGGGAAGGGGCAGAGATACGCAGTATTTT TRBJ2-3 TRBV6-6 . . 16
CATREERETRTDTQYF TGTGCCACCAGGGAAGAGCGGGAGACACGCACAGATACGCAGTATTTT TRBJ2-3 TRBV15 . TRBD2 16
CASSRLAHNSYEQYF TGTGCCAGTAGTAGACTAGCGCATAACTCCTACGAGCAGTACTTC TRBJ2-7 TRBV19 . TRBD2 15
CASSILRGGYEQYF TGTGCCAGCAGTATTCTGAGGGGTGGCTACGAGCAGTACTTC TRBJ2-7 TRBV2 . . 14
CASSLGSGGIRNEQFF TGTGCCAGCAGCTTGGGATCAGGAGGTATTAGGAATGAGCAGTTCTTC TRBJ2-1 TRBV5-4 once . 16
CASSLSSLTAGTKNTEAFF TGTGCCAGCTCACTCTCCAGCCTCACGGCCGGGACCAAGAACACTGAAGCTTTCTTT TRBJ1-1 TRBV18 . . 19
CASSSGLAGANVLTF TGTGCCAGCAGCTCGGGACTAGCTGGGGCCAACGTCCTGACTTTC TRBJ2-6 TRBV7-3 . TRBD2 15
CASGDRVNTGELFF TGTGCCAGCGGGGACAGGGTGAACACCGGGGAGCTGTTTTTT TRBJ2-2 TRBV25-1 . TRBD1 14
CASAGAKIATNEKLFF TGTGCCAGCGCGGGGGCAAAGATAGCAACTAATGAAAAACTGTTTTTT TRBJ1-4 TRBV28 . . 16
CAWSVGGGSQEAFF TGTGCCTGGAGTGTCGGCGGGGGCTCCCAGGAAGCTTTCTTT TRBJ1-1 TRBV30 few . 14
CASSQAGFTGELFF TGTGCCAGCAGCCAGGCGGGGTTCACCGGGGAGCTGTTTTTT TRBJ2-2 TRBV11-2 . . 14
CATNRGRSTGELFF TGTGCCACAAACAGGGGGCGAAGCACCGGGGAGCTGTTTTTT TRBJ2-2 TRBV28 . TRBD1 14
CASRTPGRDNEQFF TGTGCCAGTAGGACCCCCGGGCGGGACAATGAGCAGTTCTTC TRBJ2-1 TRBV19 . . 14
CASSPSPGSPYEQYF TGTGCCAGCAGCCCGAGCCCCGGGAGCCCCTACGAGCAGTACTTC TRBJ2-7 TRBV5-4 . . 15
CASSTRLGTDTQYF TGTGCCAGCAGCACTAGGCTTGGCACAGATACGCAGTATTTT TRBJ2-3 TRBV7-6 . . 14
CASSPDFSGANVLTF TGCGCCAGCAGCCCAGACTTTTCCGGGGCCAACGTCCTGACTTTC TRBJ2-6 TRBV5-1 . . 15
CASSPRTGHTGELFF TGTGCCAGCAGCCCACGGACAGGGCACACCGGGGAGCTGTTTTTT TRBJ2-2 TRBV7-3 . TRBD1 15